The 9 T cell receptor beta chains below come from one sample, sequenced in a study of radiotherapy plus CTLA-4 blockade in lung cancer. Sequencing was performed with immunoSEQ multiplex PCR; in TCRdb, only in-frame clones are kept and a portion is missing. The data contain roughly 100,000 clones, roughly 85% of them seen just once; the ten biggest clones take up roughly 24%. The specimen comprised peripheral blood, sampled from a patient treated with radiotherapy plus ipilimumab. These receptors came from a human donor with non-small cell lung cancer that progressed on radiotherapy plus ipilimumab.

This clone is a singleton in its sample. CDR3 coding DNA: TGTGCCAGCAGGGGACAGGGGCTGGAGACCCAGTACTTC. Protein: CASRGQGLETQYF. The chain carries TRBV14 and TRBJ2-5, with 10 bases that match TRBD1. The CDR3 has 13 residues. V dropped 6 bases and J dropped 5; count of bases not matched to a gene: 3. Germline CDR1 reads SGHDN; CDR2 reads FVKESK. The full variable domain, rest sourced from reference TRBV14 and TRBJ2-5, is EAGVTQFPSHSVIEKGQTVTLRCDPISGHDNLYWYRRVMGKEIKFLLHFVKESKQDESGMPNNRFLAERTGGTYSTLKVQPAELEDSGVYFCASRGQGLETQYFGPGTRLLVL.

V is TRBV7-6 and J is TRBJ2-2, with 7 bases lining up with TRBD1. The CDR3 runs 19 residues. Germline trimming cut 4 bases from V and 0 bases from J; bases unmatched to any gene: 14. Germline V lookup: CDR1 SGHVS, CDR2 FNYEAQ. This CDR3 is CASSSVLGTARTNTGELFF. CDR3 nucleotide sequence: TGTGCCAGCAGCTCAGTTCTCGGGACAGCTAGAACGAACACCGGGGAGCTGTTTTTT.

This clone was recorded once. The V and J genes are TRBV29-1 and TRBJ2-5; D is possibly TRBD2 (6 bases). The CDR3 spans 13 residues. Between the trimmed V and J ends, which lost 4 bases and 4 bases, there was a span of 13 bases. Germline V gene data show CDR1 as SQVTM and CDR2 as ANQGSEA. CDR3 amino acids: CSVAGVRGETQYF. CDR3 sequence (DNA): TGCAGCGTTGCGGGGGTTCGGGGAGAGACCCAGTACTTC.

The gene calls are TRBV10-3 and TRBJ2-3; tentative D call: TRBD2 (5 bases). The CDR3 loop spans 13 amino acids. Germline V CDR1 and CDR2: ENHRY, SYGVKD. V lost 6 bases and J 2 bases, leaving 9 bases between the germline ends. This chain's CDR3 is CAISRDNTDTQYF. CDR3 bases: TGTGCCATCAGCCGGGATAACACAGATACGCAGTATTTT.

This chain connects TRBV7-9 to TRBJ2-5; the D gene is possibly TRBD1 (6 bases). The CDR3 contains 15 residues. V lost 4 bases, J lost 5 bases, and 17 bases lay in between. The germline CDR1 and CDR2 sequences are SEHNR and FQNEAQ (reference sequence). The CDR3, as DNA: TGTGCCAGCAGCTCAGACCCAGGGGTGTGGGAGACCCAGTACTTC. It yields the protein CASSSDPGVWETQYF.

In its sample, this clone was seen a few times. A read error is the likely source, as a far larger clone sits one nucleotide away. J is TRBJ2-5 and V is TRBV7-7, with 7 positions matching TRBD1. This CDR3 has 15 amino acids. CDR1 SSHAT and CDR2 FNYEAQ come from the germline V gene (reference sequence). The CDR3 DNA reads TGTGCTAGCAGCTTAACCTCAGACAGGGAAGAGACCCAGTACTTC. The encoded protein is CASSLTSDREETQYF.

The chain couples TRBV2 to TRBJ2-5; D might be TRBD1 (6 bases). CDR1 and CDR2 (germline): SNHLY, FYNNEI. Trimming took off 7 bases at V and 1 base at J, with 13 bases between the two ends. This CDR3 region has 14 residues. The CDR3 region is CASNRQGSQETQYF. CDR3 nucleotides: TGTGCCAGCAATCGCCAGGGGTCCCAAGAGACCCAGTACTTC.

The CDR3 DNA is TGCGCCAGCAGCCAATCGACTAGCGGCCGAGAGGAAGATACGCAGTATTTT. Encoded protein: CASSQSTSGREEDTQYF. The gene calls are TRBV4-1 and TRBJ2-3; 9 positions agree with TRBD2. With 2 bases clipped from V and 5 bases from J, the junction kept 11 bases outside the gene matches. CDR1 and CDR2 from the germline V gene are MGHRA and YSYEKL. This CDR3 has 17 amino acids.

The chain employs TRBV19 and TRBJ1-5; D is ambiguous. CDR1 and CDR2 from the germline V gene are LNHDA and SQIVND (reference sequence). The germline V and J ends were trimmed by 9 bases and 2 bases, with 17 bases remaining between them. The CDR3 contains 15 residues. The CDR3 spells CASQLDGTRNQPQHF. The CDR3 nucleotides are TGTGCCAGCCAACTAGACGGAACCCGCAATCAGCCCCAGCATTTT.